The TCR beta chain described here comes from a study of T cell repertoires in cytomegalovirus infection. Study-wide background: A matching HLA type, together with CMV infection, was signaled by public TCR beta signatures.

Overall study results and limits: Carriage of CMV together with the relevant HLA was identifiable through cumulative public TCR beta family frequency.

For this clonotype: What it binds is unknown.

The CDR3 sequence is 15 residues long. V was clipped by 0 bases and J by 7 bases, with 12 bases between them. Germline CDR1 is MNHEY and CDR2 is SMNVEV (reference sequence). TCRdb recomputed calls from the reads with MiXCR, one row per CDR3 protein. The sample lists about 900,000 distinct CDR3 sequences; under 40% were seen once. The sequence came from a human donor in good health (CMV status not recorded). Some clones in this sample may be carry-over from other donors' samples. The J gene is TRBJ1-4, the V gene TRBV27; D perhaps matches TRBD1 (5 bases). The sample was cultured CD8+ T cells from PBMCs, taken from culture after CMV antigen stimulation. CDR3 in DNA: TGTGCCAGCAGTTTATCCGGGGGAACGGGTGAAAAACTGTTTTTT. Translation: CASSLSGGTGEKLFF. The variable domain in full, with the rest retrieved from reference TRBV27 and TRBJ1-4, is EAQVTQNPRYLITVTGKKLTVTCSQNMNHEYMSWYRQDPGLGLRQIYYSMNVEVTDKGDVPEGYKVSRKEKRNFPLILESPSPNQTSLYFCASSLSGGTGEKLFFGSGTQLSVL.